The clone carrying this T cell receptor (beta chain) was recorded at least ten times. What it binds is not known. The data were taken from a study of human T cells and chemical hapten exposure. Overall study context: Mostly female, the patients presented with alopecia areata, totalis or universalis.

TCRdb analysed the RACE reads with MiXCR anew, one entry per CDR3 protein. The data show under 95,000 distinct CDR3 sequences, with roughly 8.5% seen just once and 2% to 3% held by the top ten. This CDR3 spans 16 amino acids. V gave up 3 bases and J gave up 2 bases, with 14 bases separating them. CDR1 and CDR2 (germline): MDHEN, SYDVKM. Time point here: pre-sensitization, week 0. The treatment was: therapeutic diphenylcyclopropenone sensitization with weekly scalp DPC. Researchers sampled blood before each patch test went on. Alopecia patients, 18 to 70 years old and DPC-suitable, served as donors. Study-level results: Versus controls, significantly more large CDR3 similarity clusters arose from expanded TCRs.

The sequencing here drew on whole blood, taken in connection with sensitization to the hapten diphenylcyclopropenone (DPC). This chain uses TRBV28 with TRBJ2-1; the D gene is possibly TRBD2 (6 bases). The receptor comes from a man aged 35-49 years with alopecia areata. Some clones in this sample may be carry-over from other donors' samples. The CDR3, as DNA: TGTGCCAGCAGTTTCTCTAGCGTTACCACCTACAATGAGCAGTTCTTC. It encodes CASSFSSVTTYNEQFF.